One T cell receptor beta chain is described in this entry. This sample stems from a study of response to subunit inactivated influenza vaccine. Germline CDR1 reads SGHRS; CDR2 reads YFSETQ. The V gene lost 0 bases and the J gene lost 0 bases, with 10 bases spanning the gap. The CDR3 extends over 16 amino acids. In TCRdb, the RT-PCR reads were re-called with MiXCR into one record per CDR3 protein. The table shows hundreds of thousands of distinct CDR3 sequences, with approximately 12% occurring only once. This clonotype originated in a man aged 50 to 59 who received an inactivated influenza vaccine. The V call is TRBV5-1, the J call TRBJ2-1; D may be TRBD1 (5 bases). The sample in question was PBMCs from blood, obtained on the day of vaccination. CDR3 residues: CASSLATDSSYNEQFF. The DNA of the CDR3 is TGCGCCAGCAGCTTGGCGACAGATAGCTCCTACAATGAGCAGTTCTTC.